These 15 T cell receptor beta chains were all obtained from the same sample, sequenced in a study of shared clonotypes between healthy human individuals. The assay was immunoSEQ multiplex PCR, and TCRdb's table has in-frame clones only and misses some. The sample includes over 1.4 million clones, approximately 96% of them seen just once. What was sequenced was naive CD4+ T cells sorted from blood. Subset defined: CD45RA+ positively selected. All receptors derive from a man younger than 45 in good health.

There are a few counts of this clone. This chain joins TRBV21-1 and TRBJ2-7; the table assigns TRBD2, which was not confirmed against the DNA. TRBV21-1 counts as a pseudogene. CDR3 length: 15 residues. CDR3 nucleotides: TGTGCCAGCAGAAACAGATCCCGAGGGCCCTACGAGCAGTACTTC. Translating it yields CASRNRSRGPYEQYF.

This clone has a single count. The chain employs TRBV30 and TRBJ2-7; D may be TRBD1 (7 bases). CDR3 length: 13 residues. Trimming took 7 bases from V and 2 from J, leaving 15 bases between them. Germline CDR1 and CDR2: GTSNPN and SVGIG (reference sequence). This CDR3 is CASQGGVPYEQYF. The CDR3 bases are TGTGCCTCCCAGGGGGGAGTCCCCTACGAGCAGTACTTC.

The chain recombines TRBV7-7 with TRBJ2-2; tentatively, D is TRBD1 (7 bases). CDR1 and CDR2 from the germline V gene are SSHAT and FNYEAQ (reference sequence). The V end was cut by 5 bases, the J end by 0 bases, with 10 bases between. CDR3 length: 15 amino acids. CDR3: CASSRGTANTGELFF. The CDR3 DNA reads as TGTGCCAGCAGCCGCGGGACAGCGAACACCGGGGAGCTGTTTTTT.

The chain joins TRBV5-1 to TRBJ2-7; 7 bases line up with TRBD1. Unmatched junction bases numbered 7, after V lost 4 bases and J lost 0 bases. This CDR3 contains 15 residues. The V gene's germline CDR1 is SGHRS and CDR2 YFSETQ. CDR3 in amino acids: CASSRTGASSYEQYF. Written as DNA, the CDR3 is TGCGCCAGCAGCCGCACAGGGGCTAGCTCCTACGAGCAGTACTTC.

The rearrangement links TRBV5-5 to TRBJ2-7, with D possibly being TRBD2 (5 bases). V shed 2 bases and J shed 4 bases, with 10 bases lying between them. This CDR3 is 13 amino acids long. The germline V gene encodes CDR1 SGHKS and CDR2 YYEKEE (reference sequence). CDR3 sequence: CASSFASGYEQYF. The CDR3 nucleotides are TGTGCCAGCAGCTTCGCTTCGGGGTACGAGCAGTACTTC. The full variable domain, its missing parts supplied by reference TRBV5-5 and TRBJ2-7, is DAGVTQSPTHLIKTRGQQVTLRCSPISGHKSVSWYQQVLGQGPQFIFQYYEKEERGRGNFPDRFSARQFPNYSSELNVNALLLGDSALYLCASSFASGYEQYFGPGTRLTVT.

The chain carries TRBV4-1 and TRBJ1-2; 7 bases are shared with TRBD1. This CDR3 comprises 16 residues. Looked up from germline, CDR1 is MGHRA and CDR2 is YSYEKL. V shed 0 bases and J 4 bases; nucleotides not matched to a gene: 8. DNA for the CDR3: TGCGCCAGCAGCCAAGATTCGGGGAGGGGGCGCTATGGCTACACCTTC. Its protein is CASSQDSGRGRYGYTF.

In the case of this clone: One end of the junction does not line up with germline, which may come from a read error. The chain links TRBV2 to TRBJ1-2, with a weak D call TRBD1 (6 bases). The CDR3 is made up of 12 amino acids. Germline assignment: CDR1 SNHLY and CDR2 FYNNEI. This CDR3 is CASSEAGGAQAF. Here the CDR3 DNA reads TGTGCCAGCAGTGAAGCGGGGGGGGCTCAGGCCTTC.

This clone is a singleton in its sample. The chain combines TRBV18 with TRBJ2-5, with D perhaps assigned TRBD1 or TRBD2 (5 bases each). Germline assignment: CDR1 KGHSH and CDR2 LQKENI. The germline V and J ends were trimmed by 2 bases and 2 bases, with 12 bases remaining between them. The CDR3 is 15 amino acids. The CDR3 sequence: CASSPNGAGQETQYF. DNA for the CDR3: TGTGCCAGCTCACCAAACGGGGCCGGACAAGAGACCCAGTACTTC. Full variable domain (missing parts from reference TRBV18 and TRBJ2-5): NAGVMQNPRHLVRRRGQEARLRCSPMKGHSHVYWYRQLPEEGLKFMVYLQKENIIDESGMPKERFSAEFPKEGPSILRIQQVVRGDSAAYFCASSPNGAGQETQYFGPGTRLLVL.

The J gene is TRBJ2-1, the V gene TRBV7-9; 11 bases agree with TRBD2. V shed 5 bases, J shed 8 bases, and the junction held 8 bases outside the gene matches. Per the germline V gene, CDR1 is SEHNR and CDR2 is FQNEAQ (reference sequence). This CDR3 contains 15 residues. DNA of the CDR3: TGTGCCAGCAGCAACGGGGGACTAGCGGTCGATGAGCAGTTCTTC. Protein sequence: CASSNGGLAVDEQFF.

The rearrangement links TRBV9 to TRBJ2-1, with 15 bases aligning to TRBD2. Losses at the gene ends were 4 bases for V and 8 bases for J; bases not matched to a gene: 10. Per the germline V gene, CDR1 is SGDLS and CDR2 is YYNGEE. The CDR3 extends over 17 amino acids. The CDR3 region has the DNA TGTGCCAGCAGCATCTACCCTGGACTAGCGGGAGGGGATGAGCAGTTCTTC. It translates to CASSIYPGLAGGDEQFF.

This chain joins TRBV28 and TRBJ2-1, with D unclear. CDR1 MDHEN and CDR2 SYDVKM come from the germline V gene. Trimming took 3 bases from V and 5 from J, leaving 8 bases between them. There are 13 residues in the CDR3. CDR3 DNA: TGTGCCAGCAGTTTCGGGTTGAACAATGAGCAGTTCTTC. This sequence encodes CASSFGLNNEQFF.

J is TRBJ2-1 and V is TRBV11-2, with 7 bases that match TRBD2. V trimming: 3 bases; J trimming: 6 bases; junction bases outside the gene matches: 5. The CDR3 length is 14 residues. Germline CDR1 is SGHAT and CDR2 is FQNNGV. CDR3 region: CASSFSTGGNEQFF. DNA for the CDR3: TGTGCCAGCAGCTTTTCTACGGGGGGCAATGAGCAGTTCTTC.

The chain carries TRBV6-1 and TRBJ1-3; TRBD1 agrees at 7 bases. The CDR3 consists of 15 residues. The ends lost 6 bases at V and 2 bases at J; junction bases unmatched: 7. CDR1 MNHNS and CDR2 SASEGT come from the germline V gene. The CDR3 protein is CASRGMTGTGNTIYF. The CDR3 coding sequence is TGTGCCAGCAGGGGTATGACAGGGACTGGAAACACCATATATTTT.

The rearrangement joins TRBV28 to TRBJ2-5; 7 nucleotides match TRBD2. This CDR3 comprises 13 residues. The J segment lost 4 bases and the V segment lost 8 bases, leaving 7 bases of the junction unmatched. Germline V CDR1 and CDR2: MDHEN, SYDVKM. This CDR3 is CASGLIAGETQYF. CDR3 DNA sequence: TGTGCCAGCGGCTTGATAGCGGGAGAGACCCAGTACTTC.

The chain couples TRBV30 to TRBJ1-3; unclear D gene. There are 19 residues in the CDR3. Trimming shortened V by 2 bases and J by 2 bases, and 25 bases separated the two germline ends. Germline loops: CDR1 GTSNPN, CDR2 SVGIG (reference sequence). The CDR3 DNA reads TGTGCCTGGAGTTTTTCGGGTATAGTGGGGTGGAATACTGGAAACACCATATATTTT. Protein: CAWSFSGIVGWNTGNTIYF. Drawing the rest from reference TRBV30 and TRBJ1-3, the complete variable domain is SQTIHQWPATLVQPVGSPLSLECTVEGTSNPNLYWYRQAAGRGLQLLFYSVGIGQISSEVPQNLSASRPQDRQFILSSKKLLLSDSGFYLCAWSFSGIVGWNTGNTIYFGEGSWLTVV.